This T cell receptor beta chain came from a study of CXCR3-negative and CXCR3-positive naive CD8 T cells (dated by TCRdb to about 2019). General notes on the study: In total, roughly 140 million TRB reads were obtained, which works out to roughly 1.5 +/- 0.3 million reads per library. Diversity and physicochemical repertoire analyses were performed on 11 donors pooled from two independent experiments. For the TRBV-TRBJ cluster analysis, the naive subsets came from 5 donors, while the memory cells came from 3 donors. What the research found in general, with its limitations: Surface CD5, linked to self-reactivity in mice, was comparable between naive subsets; TCR interaction strength was therefore also inferred from TRB CDR3 physicochemical properties. CXCR3 expression partially decreased after cryopreservation, so most assays used freshly isolated PBMCs. Both naive subsets had comparably high repertoire diversity, while memory CD8+ T cells had much lower repertoire diversity. Within the same donor, TRBV-TRBJ usage looked similar between naive CXCR3-negative and CXCR3-positive cells, but memory cells had distinct patterns. TRB CDR3s from CXCR3-positive naive cells showed higher hydrophobicity (lower Kidera factor 4), lower energy, and higher strength and volume indices than CXCR3-negative naive cells.

For every CD8+ T cell subset, 300,000 cells were flow-sorted straight into RLT lysis buffer, and each subset was sorted in triplicate. To keep memory contaminants out, a stringent definition of naive CD8+ T cells was applied: CD45RO-CCR7+CD27+CD95-. Peripheral blood mononuclear cells were isolated from buffy coats using standard density gradient centrifugation. A FACSAria III was used to flow-sort naive CD8+ T cells into CXCR3-negative and CXCR3-positive populations. Total RNA was extracted from sorted cells using an RNeasy Mini Kit. From a lookup of the germline V gene, CDR1 and CDR2 are SQVTM and ANQGSEA. Spanning cysteine to phenylalanine, the CDR3 consists of 13 amino acids. There is no recorded DNA. Turning to this clonotype: No cognate antigen has been identified for it.

Sequencing instrument: NextSeq 550. The Human TCR Profiling Kit (MiLaboratory) was used to make UMI-labeled 5' RACE TRB cDNA libraries. The full amount of extracted RNA was used for cDNA synthesis, and the full amount of resulting cDNA was used for PCR amplification. The libraries were made side by side, with each library going through the same number of PCR cycles. The paper's processing steps were these. About 52,000 +/- 9,100 unique UMI-labeled TRB cDNA molecules per library were extracted with MIGEC and MiXCR, with at least two reads per UMI required. Each library averaged 40,000 +/- 10,000 functional in-frame TRB CDR3 nucleotide clonotypes without stop codons. After each sample was downsampled to 5000 UMI-labeled TRB molecules, VDJtools was used to calculate diversity metrics such as normalized Shannon-Wiener and Chao1. For the central five CDR3 residues, VDJtools calculated physicochemical properties weighted by clonotype size, namely interaction energy, strength, volume and Kidera factor 4. TCRdb reprocessed the reads and lists each CDR3 protein sequence as a single entry, with no DNA. The V and J calls were determined by TCRdb, not by the authors. This sample's records show 35,000 to 45,000 distinct CDR3 sequences. The leading ten clones occupy approximately 1.9% of the sample.

Source material: naive CXCR3- CD8+ T cells from blood. The sample's cell subset or site label, in plain terms: CD45RO-CCR7+CD27+CD95- naive CD8+ T cells lacking CXCR3 (TNR3-). The TCR sequence derives from a human donor in good health. Some clones in this sample may be carry-over from other donors' samples. Recombination connected TRBV29-1 to TRBJ2-1. The CDR3 protein is CSVVGTPYNEQFF.